This entry is about one T cell receptor beta chain. This sample is drawn from a study of technical replicates of blood from several donors. Sequencing used immunoSEQ multiplex PCR; TCRdb keeps in-frame clones, though not all of them. There are about 12,000 clones in the sample; 80% to 95% occur only once, and 9.1% lies in the top ten. Between the trimmed V and J ends, which lost 3 bases and 5 bases, there was a span of 11 bases. Germline loops: CDR1 MNHEY, CDR2 SVGAGI. This CDR3 spans 15 amino acids. Sequencing was carried out using PBMCs. The sequence came from a human donor in good health. This rearrangement joins TRBV6-5 to TRBJ1-6; D unclear. The CDR3 sequence: CASSYGYGDNSPLHF. In DNA form, the CDR3 reads TGTGCCAGCAGTTATGGGTACGGGGATAATTCACCCCTCCACTTT.